These T cell receptor beta chains were read from a single sample in a study of shared clonotypes between healthy human individuals. The table came from immunoSEQ multiplex PCR; TCRdb's copy has only in-frame clones and leaves some out. This sample has about half a million clones; 70% to 85% occur once, and the top ten carry 12%. The sample comprised PBMCs. The receptors come from a woman aged 40 to 49 in good health. Some clones in this sample may be carry-over from other donors' samples. CDR3s include the opening cysteine and the closing phenylalanine or tryptophan. A D gene is named only where the DNA matches it firmly. A clone size is listed for some rows: how often the clone was seen (once, few, many), or a class if it is expanded.

J gene	D gene	V gene	clone size	CDR3 protein	CDR3 DNA
TRBJ2-7	TRBD1	TRBV7-2	once	CASGTGTGPYEQYF	TGTGCCAGCGGAACCGGGACAGGGCCCTACGAGCAGTACTTC
TRBJ2-7	-	TRBV2	once	CASSVPGNSYEQYF	TGTGCCAGCAGTGTCCCGGGCAACTCCTACGAGCAGTACTTC
TRBJ1-5	-	TRBV27	-	CASSRPGERCDQPQHF	TGTGCCAGCAGTCGCCCTGGGGAGAGGTGCGATCAGCCCCAGCATTTT
TRBJ2-7	-	TRBV6-1	many	CASLRALGMGYEQYF	TGTGCCAGCTTAAGGGCCCTGGGAATGGGCTACGAGCAGTACTTC
TRBJ1-4	-	TRBV6-5	-	CASSYSGTRNEKLFF	TGTGCCAGCAGTTACTCCGGGACAAGGAATGAAAAACTGTTTTTT
TRBJ2-5	-	TRBV11-2	once	CASRTTGTQETQYF	TGTGCCAGCAGAACTACCGGGACTCAAGAGACCCAGTACTTC
TRBJ2-1	-	TRBV18	-	CASSPSGTPNSNEQFF	TGTGCCAGCTCACCCTCGGGGACGCCAAATTCTAATGAGCAGTTCTTC
TRBJ2-3	-	TRBV29-1	-	CSVAPKDFSTDTQYF	TGCAGCGTTGCCCCGAAGGACTTTAGCACAGATACGCAGTATTTT
TRBJ2-1	TRBD2	TRBV5-1	once	CASSLEASGYNEQFF	TGCGCCAGCAGCTTGGAGGCTAGCGGATACAATGAGCAGTTCTTC
TRBJ2-1	-	TRBV7-2	-	CASSPDRDTLIF	TGTGCCAGCAGCCCCGACCGGGACACGTTAATCTTC
TRBJ1-4	-	TRBV19	-	CASSIGLGPEKLFF	TGTGCCAGTAGTATCGGCCTAGGACCAGAAAAACTGTTTTTT
TRBJ2-1	TRBD2	TRBV7-3	-	CASSPGLAGVNEQFF	TGTGCCAGCAGCCCCGGGTTAGCGGGAGTCAATGAGCAGTTCTTC
TRBJ2-1	TRBD2	TRBV19	-	CASSPRLAGVMDEQFF	TGTGCCAGTAGTCCTCGACTAGCGGGAGTGATGGATGAGCAGTTCTTC
TRBJ2-1	-	TRBV5-1	-	CASSLAFSSYNEQFF	TGCGCCAGCAGCTTGGCCTTTAGCTCCTACAATGAGCAGTTCTTC
TRBJ2-7	TRBD2	TRBV9	-	CASSVEGTSGRSSYEQYF	TGTGCCAGCAGCGTAGAGGGGACTAGCGGGAGGAGCTCCTACGAGCAGTACTTC
TRBJ2-1	-	TRBV7-3	-	CASSKPGRAYNEQFF	TGTGCCAGCAGCAAACCGGGACGAGCCTACAATGAGCAGTTCTTC
TRBJ1-5	-	TRBV5-8	once	CASSLALGGDGQPQHF	TGTGCCAGCAGCTTGGCACTTGGGGGCGATGGTCAGCCCCAGCATTTT
TRBJ2-2	-	TRBV27	-	CASSSTGELFF	TGTGCCAGCAGTAGCACCGGGGAGCTGTTTTTT
TRBJ2-5	TRBD2	TRBV25-1	-	CASSELTSGGGAQYF	TGTGCCAGCAGTGAATTGACTAGCGGAGGGGGGGCCCAGTACTTC
TRBJ2-7	TRBD1	TRBV7-8	-	CASSRTGKTYEQYF	TGTGCCAGCAGCCGGACAGGAAAGACGTACGAGCAGTACTTC
TRBJ1-5	-	TRBV7-3	-	CASSIRGDQPQHF	TGTGCCAGCAGCATTCGCGGGGATCAGCCCCAGCATTTT
TRBJ2-2	-	TRBV7-2	-	CASSLGPGVLTGELFF	TGTGCCAGCAGCTTGGGCCCGGGAGTACTCACCGGGGAGCTGTTTTTT
TRBJ1-4	TRBD1	TRBV6-5	-	CASSYSRWDSYEKLFF	TGTGCCAGCAGTTACTCTAGGTGGGACAGCTACGAAAAACTGTTTTTT
TRBJ2-2	-	TRBV27	-	CASSLNRGNTGELFF	TGTGCCAGCAGTCTAAACCGAGGGAACACCGGGGAGCTGTTTTTT
TRBJ1-2	-	TRBV7-9	-	CASSYWDRVYGYTF	TGTGCCAGCAGCTACTGGGACCGAGTCTATGGCTACACCTTC
TRBJ2-7	TRBD1	TRBV5-5	-	CASSWTGESYEQYF	TGTGCCAGCAGCTGGACAGGGGAATCCTACGAGCAGTACTTC
TRBJ2-5	-	TRBV11-3	-	CASSLDRQGSTQYF	TGTGCCAGCAGCTTAGATCGGCAGGGAAGCACCCAGTACTTC
TRBJ2-5	TRBD2	TRBV28	-	CASSPRLAGRQETQYF	TGTGCCAGCAGCCCTAGACTAGCGGGTAGGCAAGAGACCCAGTACTTC
TRBJ2-5	-	TRBV5-4	-	CASSGYLQETQYF	TGTGCCAGCAGCGGCTACCTACAAGAGACCCAGTACTTC
TRBJ2-7	-	TRBV7-9	-	CASSPSYEQYF	TGTGCCAGCAGTCCCTCCTACGAGCAGTACTTC
TRBJ2-2	-	TRBV7-8	-	CASRDTISTKENTGELFF	TGTGCCAGCAGAGACACTATATCCACGAAAGAGAACACCGGGGAGCTGTTTTTT
TRBJ2-5	TRBD1	TRBV11-2	-	CASSTHRGQETQYF	TGTGCCAGCAGCACTCACAGGGGACAAGAGACCCAGTACTTC
TRBJ2-7	TRBD1	TRBV6-6	-	CASMGQGYEQYF	TGTGCCAGCATGGGACAGGGGTACGAGCAGTACTTC
TRBJ1-5	-	TRBV21-1	-	CASTKKDGTGTHGVANQPQHF	TGTGCCAGCACCAAAAAAGATGGGACAGGGACCCATGGGGTTGCTAATCAGCCCCAGCATTTT
TRBJ2-7	-	TRBV5-5	-	CASSFSWADYEQYF	TGTGCCAGCAGCTTCTCCTGGGCGGACTACGAGCAGTACTTC
TRBJ2-7	-	TRBV5-1	-	CASSLEGSTYEQYF	TGCGCCAGCAGCTTGGAAGGGTCAACCTACGAGCAGTACTTC
TRBJ2-7	TRBD1	TRBV11-3	-	CASSLVGGRLYEQYF	TGTGCCAGCAGCTTAGTAGGGGGCAGGTTGTACGAGCAGTACTTC
TRBJ1-6	-	TRBV2	-	CASSEYIQNSPLHF	TGTGCCAGCAGTGAGTACATCCAAAATTCACCCCTCCACTTT
TRBJ2-1	-	TRBV6-1	once	CASSESDGPPYNEQFF	TGTGCCAGCAGTGAATCGGACGGCCCACCCTACAATGAGCAGTTCTTC
TRBJ2-7	-	TRBV5-1	-	CASSNQGPEQYF	TGCGCCAGCAGCAACCAGGGCCCCGAGCAGTACTTC
TRBJ1-2	-	TRBV6-1	few	CASTLGQRGYTF	TGTGCCAGCACTTTAGGACAGCGGGGCTACACCTTC
TRBJ2-1	-	TRBV4-2	-	CASSQDYNSHEQFF	TGTGCCAGCAGCCAAGATTATAACAGCCATGAGCAGTTCTTC
TRBJ1-3	-	TRBV28	-	CASSFSLGVSGNTIYF	TGTGCCAGCAGTTTTTCACTTGGGGTCTCTGGAAACACCATATATTTT
TRBJ1-1	-	TRBV5-4	-	CASSLTRRRTEAFF	TGTGCCAGCAGCTTAACCCGACGGCGAACTGAAGCTTTCTTT
TRBJ2-7	TRBD1	TRBV28	-	CASSYTFGTGDYEQYF	TGTGCCAGCAGTTACACTTTCGGGACAGGGGACTACGAGCAGTACTTC
TRBJ2-1	TRBD2	TRBV5-1	-	CASSLAGTSGSREQFF	TGCGCCAGCAGCTTGGCGGGGACTAGCGGGAGCCGTGAGCAGTTCTTC
TRBJ2-2	TRBD2	TRBV28	-	CASSSPGGANTGELFF	TGTGCCAGCAGTTCCCCGGGGGGAGCGAACACCGGGGAGCTGTTTTTT
TRBJ2-1	TRBD2	TRBV19	-	CASSGIAGVAGEQFF	TGTGCCAGTAGTGGTATTGCGGGAGTGGCTGGTGAGCAGTTCTTC
TRBJ2-3	TRBD1	TRBV11-3	-	CASSLGTGTDTQYF	TGTGCCAGCAGCTTGGGGACAGGGACAGATACGCAGTATTTT
TRBJ2-7	-	TRBV25-1	-	CASIGRYEQYF	TGTGCCAGCATTGGGCGCTACGAGCAGTACTTC
TRBJ2-3	TRBD2	TRBV6-6	-	CASRLPVGAGADTQYF	TGTGCCAGCAGGCTCCCCGTGGGAGCGGGAGCCGATACGCAGTATTTT
TRBJ1-1	-	TRBV10-1	-	CASTQGRIEAFF	TGCGCCAGCACTCAAGGAAGGATTGAAGCTTTCTTT
TRBJ2-7	TRBD2	TRBV28	-	CASSPQAGGYEQYF	TGTGCCAGCAGCCCCCAAGCGGGAGGCTACGAGCAGTACTTC